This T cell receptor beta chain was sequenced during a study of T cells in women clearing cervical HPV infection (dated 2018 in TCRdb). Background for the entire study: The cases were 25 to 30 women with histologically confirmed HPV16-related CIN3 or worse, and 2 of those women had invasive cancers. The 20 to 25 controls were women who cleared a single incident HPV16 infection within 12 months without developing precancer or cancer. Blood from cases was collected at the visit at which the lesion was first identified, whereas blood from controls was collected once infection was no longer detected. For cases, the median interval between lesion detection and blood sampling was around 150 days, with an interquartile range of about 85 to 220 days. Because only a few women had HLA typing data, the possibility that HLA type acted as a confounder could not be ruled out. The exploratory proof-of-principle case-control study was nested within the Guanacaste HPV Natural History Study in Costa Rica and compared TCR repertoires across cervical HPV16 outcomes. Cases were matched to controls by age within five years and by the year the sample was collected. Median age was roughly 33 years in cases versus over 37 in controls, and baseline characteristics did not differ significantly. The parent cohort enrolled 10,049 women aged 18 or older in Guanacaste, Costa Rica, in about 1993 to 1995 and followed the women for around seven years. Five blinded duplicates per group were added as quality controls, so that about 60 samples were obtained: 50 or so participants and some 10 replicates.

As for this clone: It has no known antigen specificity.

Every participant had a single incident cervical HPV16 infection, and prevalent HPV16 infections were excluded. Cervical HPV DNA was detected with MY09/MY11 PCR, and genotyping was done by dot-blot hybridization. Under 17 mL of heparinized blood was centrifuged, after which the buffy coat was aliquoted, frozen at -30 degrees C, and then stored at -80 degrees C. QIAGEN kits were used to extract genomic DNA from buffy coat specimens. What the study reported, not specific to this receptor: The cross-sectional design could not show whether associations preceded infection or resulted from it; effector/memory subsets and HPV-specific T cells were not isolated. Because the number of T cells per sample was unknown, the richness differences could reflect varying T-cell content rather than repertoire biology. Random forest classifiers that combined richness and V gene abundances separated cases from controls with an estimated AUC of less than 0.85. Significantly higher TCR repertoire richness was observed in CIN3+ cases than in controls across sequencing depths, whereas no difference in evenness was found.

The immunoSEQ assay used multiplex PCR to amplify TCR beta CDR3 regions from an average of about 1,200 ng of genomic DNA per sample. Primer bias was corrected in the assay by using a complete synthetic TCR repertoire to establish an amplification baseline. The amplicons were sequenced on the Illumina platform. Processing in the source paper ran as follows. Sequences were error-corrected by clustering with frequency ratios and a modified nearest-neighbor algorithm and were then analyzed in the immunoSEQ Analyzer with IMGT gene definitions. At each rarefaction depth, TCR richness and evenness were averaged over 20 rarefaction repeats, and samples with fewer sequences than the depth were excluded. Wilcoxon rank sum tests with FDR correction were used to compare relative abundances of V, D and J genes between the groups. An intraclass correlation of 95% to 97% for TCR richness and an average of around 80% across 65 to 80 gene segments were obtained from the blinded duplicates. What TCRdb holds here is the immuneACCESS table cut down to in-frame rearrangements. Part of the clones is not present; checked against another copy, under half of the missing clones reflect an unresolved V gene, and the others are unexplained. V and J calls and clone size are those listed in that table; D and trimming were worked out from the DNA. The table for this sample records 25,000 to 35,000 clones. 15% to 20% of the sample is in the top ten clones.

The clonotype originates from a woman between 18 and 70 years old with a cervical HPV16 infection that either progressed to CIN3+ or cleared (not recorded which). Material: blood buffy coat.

The CDR3 region has the sequence CASSIVPGTEAFF. CDR3 DNA (partial): TGTGCCAGTAGTATAGTGCCAGGCACTGAA. The rearranged chain carries TRBV19 and TRBJ1-1, with no confidently assigned D gene. The sequenced fragment ends 3 residues before the CDR3 boundary, so the rest is inferred from the germline J gene. The CDR3 has 13 amino acids, counting the end cysteine and phenylalanine. The DNA covers only part of the CDR3, 30 bases in frame from base 1. Trimming removed 1 base from V and 4 bases from J, leaving 7 bases between the germline ends. The germline V gene (reference sequence) supplies CDR1 LNHDA and CDR2 SQIVND.